Below are 2 T cell receptor beta chains sequenced from a single sample in a study of cytomegalovirus exposure and HLA in healthy donors. Sequencing used immunoSEQ multiplex PCR; TCRdb keeps in-frame clones, though not all of them. The data contain roughly 350,000 clones, roughly 89% of them singletons. Material for sequencing was PBMCs. The origin of the receptors is a woman younger than 30 in good health and CMV-seronegative.

The chain links TRBV18 to TRBJ1-5, with 8 bases that match TRBD1. The CDR3 length is 13 residues. Germline V CDR1 and CDR2: KGHSH, LQKENI. The trim removed 5 bases at V and 7 bases at J, leaving 4 bases unmatched. CDR3 sequence: CASSTDRVQPQHF. CDR3 sequence (DNA): TGTGCCAGCTCAACGGACAGGGTACAGCCCCAGCATTTT.

The chain carries TRBV15 and TRBJ2-1, with 12 bases aligning to TRBD2. The CDR3 totals 15 residues. V trimming: 5 bases; J trimming: 7 bases; junction bases outside the gene matches: 6. The germline V gene has CDR1 LNHNV and CDR2 YYDKDF (reference sequence). The CDR3 DNA sequence: TGTGCCACCAGCTTACTAGCGGGAGGTATGAATGAGCAGTTCTTC. It codes for CATSLLAGGMNEQFF.